This TCR beta chain was captured by sequencing in a study of T cell responses to AZD1222 COVID-19 vaccine. Sequenced by immunoSEQ multiplex PCR; TCRdb stores in-frame clones only, minus some. The sample contains over 130,000 clones, about 92% of which appear only once. The CDR3 has 13 amino acids. Germline lookup yields CDR1 MGHDK and CDR2 SYGVNS. Trimming took 6 bases from V and 1 from J, leaving 6 bases between them. This receptor was taken from an adult who received the AZD1222 COVID-19 vaccine. The sample in question was peripheral blood, obtained 28 days after the second AZD1222 dose. The chain combines TRBV25-1 with TRBJ2-2, with D perhaps matching TRBD1 (5 bases). The CDR3: CASRDKNTGELFF. The CDR3 DNA reads as TGTGCCAGCAGGGACAAGAACACCGGGGAGCTGTTTTTT.